The rows below give T cell receptor beta chains drawn from one sample of a study of blood T cell repertoires in COVID-19. TCRdb's copy holds only in-frame clones and misses some; the assay was immunoSEQ multiplex PCR. The profile shows about 190,000 clones, 60% to 85% of them singletons. The sequenced sample was peripheral blood. The receptor source for this set is a man between 60 and 75 years old with active or convalescent COVID-19. Both conserved end residues are part of each CDR3. Each record gives: clone size, V gene, J gene, D gene, CDR3 protein, CDR3 DNA. The D gene is left open where the match is weak. Some rows have no size entry. The others give once, few or many, or a class for an expanded clone.

clone_size: -
v_call: TRBV7-3
j_call: TRBJ2-1
d_call: -
cdr3_aa: CASSLYVGVDNEQFF
cdr3_nt: TGTGCCAGCAGCTTATATGTGGGAGTGGACAATGAGCAGTTCTTC

clone_size: -
v_call: TRBV21-1
j_call: TRBJ2-3
d_call: -
cdr3_aa: CASSPEREVEADTQYF
cdr3_nt: TGTGCCAGCAGCCCCGAGCGGGAGGTAGAGGCAGATACGCAGTATTTT

clone_size: -
v_call: TRBV14
j_call: TRBJ2-7
d_call: -
cdr3_aa: CASSRDFAEQYF
cdr3_nt: TGTGCCAGCAGCCGTGACTTCGCGGAGCAGTACTTC

clone_size: -
v_call: TRBV9
j_call: TRBJ2-5
d_call: TRBD1
cdr3_aa: CASSAGTGEGTQYF
cdr3_nt: TGTGCCAGCAGCGCTGGGACAGGGGAGGGGACCCAGTACTTC

clone_size: -
v_call: TRBV5-1
j_call: TRBJ2-3
d_call: TRBD2
cdr3_aa: CASRRGGKTDTQYF
cdr3_nt: TGCGCCAGCAGACGGGGAGGGAAAACAGATACGCAGTATTTT

clone_size: -
v_call: TRBV29-1
j_call: TRBJ1-4
d_call: -
cdr3_aa: CSGKGTPRNNEKLFF
cdr3_nt: TGCAGCGGGAAGGGGACACCCAGAAATAATGAAAAACTGTTTTTT

clone_size: -
v_call: TRBV19
j_call: TRBJ1-4
d_call: -
cdr3_aa: CASRASFATNEKLFF
cdr3_nt: TGTGCCAGTAGGGCTTCATTTGCAACTAATGAAAAACTGTTTTTT

clone_size: many
v_call: TRBV7-9
j_call: TRBJ2-1
d_call: TRBD2
cdr3_aa: CASSFSGSSYNEQFF
cdr3_nt: TGTGCCAGCAGCTTTAGCGGGAGTTCCTACAATGAGCAGTTCTTC

clone_size: few
v_call: TRBV25-1
j_call: TRBJ1-4
d_call: -
cdr3_aa: CASSETGSRKLFF
cdr3_nt: TGTGCCAGCAGTGAGACAGGATCAAGGAAACTGTTTTTT

clone_size: -
v_call: TRBV18
j_call: TRBJ1-1
d_call: -
cdr3_aa: CASSPANTEAFF
cdr3_nt: TGTGCCAGCTCACCGGCGAACACTGAAGCTTTCTTT

clone_size: -
v_call: TRBV29-1
j_call: TRBJ2-5
d_call: TRBD1
cdr3_aa: CSVGGSGTDSSAAHF
cdr3_nt: TGCAGCGTTGGGGGGTCCGGGACAGATAGTTCGGCCGCCCACTTC

clone_size: -
v_call: TRBV4-1
j_call: TRBJ1-1
d_call: TRBD1
cdr3_aa: CASTLRTGQFMNTEAFF
cdr3_nt: TGCGCCAGCACCCTAAGGACAGGGCAATTCATGAACACTGAAGCTTTCTTT

clone_size: -
v_call: TRBV18
j_call: TRBJ1-6
d_call: -
cdr3_aa: CASSPIPRLSPLHF
cdr3_nt: TGTGCCAGCTCACCTATACCCAGACTTTCACCCCTCCACTTT

clone_size: -
v_call: TRBV9
j_call: TRBJ2-7
d_call: -
cdr3_aa: CASSRVEGMDEQYF
cdr3_nt: TGTGCCAGCAGCCGCGTGGAGGGGATGGACGAGCAGTACTTC

clone_size: -
v_call: TRBV6-1
j_call: TRBJ2-7
d_call: -
cdr3_aa: CASSELYSYEQYF
cdr3_nt: TGTGCCAGCAGTGAACTGTACTCCTACGAGCAGTACTTC

clone_size: -
v_call: TRBV2
j_call: TRBJ1-3
d_call: TRBD1
cdr3_aa: CASRASTGSGNTIYF
cdr3_nt: TGTGCCAGCAGGGCTTCGACAGGGTCCGGAAACACCATATATTTT

clone_size: -
v_call: TRBV5-1
j_call: TRBJ1-1
d_call: -
cdr3_aa: CASSFQGGGTEAFF
cdr3_nt: TGCGCCAGCAGCTTCCAGGGTGGTGGCACTGAAGCTTTCTTT

clone_size: -
v_call: TRBV6-5
j_call: TRBJ2-2
d_call: -
cdr3_aa: CASSYTANTGELFF
cdr3_nt: TGTGCCAGCAGTTATACAGCGAACACCGGGGAGCTGTTTTTT

clone_size: once
v_call: TRBV7-2
j_call: TRBJ1-4
d_call: -
cdr3_aa: CASSPRHGEKLFF
cdr3_nt: TGTGCCAGCAGCCCCCGACATGGGGAAAAACTGTTTTTT

clone_size: -
v_call: TRBV7-3
j_call: TRBJ2-3
d_call: TRBD2
cdr3_aa: CASSLAGVSTDTQYF
cdr3_nt: TGTGCCAGCAGCCTAGCGGGAGTAAGCACAGATACGCAGTATTTT

clone_size: -
v_call: TRBV6-6
j_call: TRBJ2-3
d_call: -
cdr3_aa: CASSYRRGGTDTQYF
cdr3_nt: TGTGCCAGCAGTTACCGGAGAGGTGGCACAGATACGCAGTATTTT

clone_size: -
v_call: TRBV21-1
j_call: TRBJ2-7
d_call: -
cdr3_aa: CASSMGLTSGRAKSYEQYF
cdr3_nt: TGTGCCAGCAGCATGGGGTTGACTAGCGGGAGGGCGAAGTCCTACGAGCAGTACTTC

clone_size: -
v_call: TRBV11-2
j_call: TRBJ1-3
d_call: TRBD1
cdr3_aa: CASSLSRLTGTNGNTIYF
cdr3_nt: TGTGCCAGCAGCTTATCCCGATTGACAGGGACAAATGGAAACACCATATATTTT

clone_size: -
v_call: TRBV19
j_call: TRBJ1-5
d_call: -
cdr3_aa: CASSPRPARFDQPQHF
cdr3_nt: TGTGCCAGTAGTCCCAGACCAGCCAGGTTTGACCAGCCCCAGCATTTT

clone_size: -
v_call: TRBV18
j_call: TRBJ2-7
d_call: -
cdr3_aa: CASSSGSSSYEQYF
cdr3_nt: TGTGCCAGCTCATCGGGATCTAGCTCCTACGAGCAGTACTTC

clone_size: -
v_call: TRBV7-2
j_call: TRBJ1-6
d_call: TRBD1
cdr3_aa: CASSLRSQGQLLSSPLHF
cdr3_nt: TGTGCCAGCAGCCTAAGGAGTCAGGGACAGCTCCTTAGTTCACCCCTCCACTTT

clone_size: -
v_call: TRBV30
j_call: TRBJ1-3
d_call: -
cdr3_aa: CAWSAVSPGNTIYF
cdr3_nt: TGTGCCTGGAGTGCTGTAAGCCCTGGAAACACCATATATTTT

clone_size: -
v_call: TRBV9
j_call: TRBJ2-7
d_call: -
cdr3_aa: CASSVGSGRIYEQYF
cdr3_nt: TGTGCCAGCAGCGTAGGATCAGGGCGTATTTACGAGCAGTACTTC

clone_size: -
v_call: TRBV28
j_call: TRBJ1-2
d_call: -
cdr3_aa: CASSLGQYYGYTF
cdr3_nt: TGTGCCAGCAGTTTAGGGCAGTACTATGGCTACACCTTC

clone_size: -
v_call: TRBV9
j_call: TRBJ2-5
d_call: TRBD2
cdr3_aa: CASSVRASGAQYF
cdr3_nt: TGTGCCAGCAGCGTAAGGGCTAGCGGGGCCCAGTACTTC

clone_size: -
v_call: TRBV27
j_call: TRBJ2-1
d_call: -
cdr3_aa: CATSEGGPYQFF
cdr3_nt: TGTGCCACCTCGGAAGGAGGGCCTTATCAGTTCTTC

clone_size: -
v_call: TRBV13
j_call: TRBJ1-2
d_call: -
cdr3_aa: CASSLFGVGFYGYTF
cdr3_nt: TGTGCCAGCAGCTTATTCGGGGTGGGGTTCTATGGCTACACCTTC